The clone carrying this T cell receptor (beta chain) was detected only once. The CDR3 contains 15 residues. The germline V and J ends were trimmed by 4 bases and 4 bases, with 14 bases remaining between them. The germline gives CDR1 SEHNR, CDR2 FQNEAQ (reference sequence). These data come from a study of control samples from healthy donors and cancer patients. Using immunoSEQ multiplex PCR, the repertoire was profiled, and TCRdb retains in-frame clones only, with some absent. In the table there are 100,000 or so clones, approximately 90% of which are singletons. This receptor was taken from a man aged 25 to 45 in good health. The specimen sequenced was blood. V and J are TRBV7-9 and TRBJ2-1, with D tentatively TRBD2 (6 bases). In DNA, the CDR3 is TGTGCCAGCAGCTCCAGTGGTAGCGGTTACAATGAGCAGTTCTTC. Translation gives CASSSSGSGYNEQFF.